These 27 T cell receptor beta chains share one sample of origin, sequenced in a study of T cell therapy after organ transplantation. What these receptors recognize is not known. Clones were sequenced by immunoSEQ multiplex PCR, and TCRdb holds only the in-frame ones, with some missing. The table shows tens of thousands of clones, with around 83% occurring only once. Time point reported: 20-29 weeks after completion of therapy. The sequencing here drew on CD8+ T cells from blood, taken after autologous CMV-specific T cell therapy. These receptors were collected from a human patient who had received a solid organ transplant and had CMV disease. Certain T cells may be donor cells from the graft.

The chain combines TRBV2 with TRBJ2-1, with TRBD1 matching over 8 bases. Germline V gives CDR1 SNHLY, CDR2 FYNNEI. V lost 7 bases to trimming and J lost 4 bases; unmatched junction nucleotides: 12. The CDR3 has 16 amino acids. CDR3 nucleotide sequence: TGTGCCAGCATCGGGGAGGAGACAGGGGAGTACAATGAGCAGTTCTTC. This encodes CASIGEETGEYNEQFF.

CDR3 DNA: TGTGCCAGCAGTACCCAGGTCCCGGAGGTCTATAATTCACCCCTCCACTTT. This encodes CASSTQVPEVYNSPLHF. J is TRBJ1-6 and V is TRBV27, with no clear D. Trimming stripped 5 bases from V and 3 bases from J, with 17 bases between. This CDR3 has 17 residues. Germline-derived CDR1 and CDR2 are MNHEY and SMNVEV (reference sequence).

This rearrangement joins TRBV5-6 to TRBJ2-3; a weak D match, TRBD1 (5 bases). Trimming took off 2 bases at V and 4 bases at J, with 14 bases between the two ends. The CDR3 is 15 residues long. From germline, CDR1 is SGHDT and CDR2 YYEEEE. The CDR3 DNA reads TGTGCCAGCAGCTTTTCGACAGATGGGCCAGATACGCAGTATTTT. Protein sequence: CASSFSTDGPDTQYF.

V is TRBV9 and J is TRBJ2-1; 9 bases are a match to TRBD2. Trimming cost V 1 base and J 9 bases; bases outside gene matches: 8. The CDR3 is made up of 15 amino acids. Germline CDR1 is SGDLS and CDR2 is YYNGEE. The CDR3 DNA sequence: TGTGCCAGCAGCGTATGGAGCGGGAGGAGAGCTGAGCAGTTCTTC. Encoded protein: CASSVWSGRRAEQFF.

This clone was seen just once. Here the CDR3 reads CASSPGLAGGPDTGELFF. The CDR3 coding sequence is TGCGCCAGCAGCCCTGGACTAGCGGGAGGGCCAGACACCGGGGAGCTGTTTTTT. The V call is TRBV4-3, the J call TRBJ2-2; 15 bases agree with TRBD2. The V and J ends lost 4 bases and 3 bases, in that order; junction bases with no gene match: 6. This CDR3 contains 18 residues. Germline values: CDR1 LGHNA, CDR2 YSLEER.

This clone was counted many times. Other DNA sequences in this sample translate to the same CDR3. The CDR3: CASSLIGEQYF. The CDR3 region has the DNA TGTGCCAGCAGCTTAATAGGCGAGCAGTACTTC. The chain couples TRBV13 to TRBJ2-7, with no clear D. The CDR3 has 11 residues. With 2 bases removed from V and 6 bases from J, the gap between germline ends came to 5 bases. Germline V gene data show CDR1 as PRHDT and CDR2 as FYEKMQ (reference sequence). The variable domain in full, completed from reference TRBV13 and TRBJ2-7, reads AAGVIQSPRHLIKEKRETATLKCYPIPRHDTVYWYQQGPGQDPQFLISFYEKMQSDKGSIPDRFSAQQFSDYHSELNMSSLELGDSALYFCASSLIGEQYFGPGTRLTVT.

The chain links TRBV28 to TRBJ1-1; 7 bases agree with TRBD1. V trimming: 3 bases; J trimming: 5 bases; junction bases outside the gene matches: 12. Germline loops: CDR1 MDHEN, CDR2 SYDVKM. There are 16 residues in the CDR3. CDR3: CASSFGTVGLWTEAFF. The CDR3 nucleotides read TGTGCCAGCAGTTTTGGGACAGTGGGATTGTGGACTGAAGCTTTCTTT.

Points on this clone: Distinct nucleotide sequences in the sample also encode this CDR3. This sequence joins TRBV5-1 and TRBJ2-3; 7 nucleotides match TRBD1. The CDR3 has 15 residues. Germline V gives CDR1 SGHRS, CDR2 YFSETQ. After removal of 0 bases from V and 2 bases from J, the junction contained 3 bases not matched to a gene. CDR3 nucleotides: TGCGCCAGCAGCTTGGAAGGGGGCTTCACAGATACGCAGTATTTT. Its translation: CASSLEGGFTDTQYF.

This clone came up a few times. V usage is TRBV6-5 and J usage is TRBJ2-7; 8 bases map to TRBD2. CDR1 is MNHEY, CDR2 SVGAGI, per germline. The J segment lost 3 bases and the V segment lost 5 bases, leaving 3 bases of the junction unmatched. This CDR3 region has 13 residues. The CDR3 DNA follows: TGTGCCAGCAGTACCAGCGGGAGCTACGAGCAGTACTTC. It is translated as CASSTSGSYEQYF.

The chain uses TRBV21-1 and TRBJ1-2. TRBV21-1 counts as a pseudogene. The CDR3 totals 13 residues. CDR3 residues: CASFPGRDHGYTF. The CDR3 region has the DNA TGTGCCAGCTTTCCCGGCAGGGACCATGGCTACACCTTC.

The chain uses TRBV7-9 and TRBJ2-7; 13 nucleotides line up with TRBD2. Trimming took 5 bases from V and 3 from J; bases not matched to a gene: 10. CDR3 length: 17 amino acids. The germline V gene encodes CDR1 SEHNR and CDR2 FQNEAQ (reference sequence). CDR3 residues: CASSPSPRTSGSYEQYF. CDR3 coding DNA: TGTGCCAGCAGCCCCTCCCCCCGGACTAGCGGGAGCTACGAGCAGTACTTC.

This chain joins TRBV7-2 and TRBJ1-5; a weak D match, TRBD1 (6 bases). This CDR3 has 15 residues. Germline V gene data show CDR1 as SGHTA and CDR2 as FQGNSA. Between the trimmed V and J ends, which lost 1 base and 7 bases, there was a span of 14 bases. In nucleotides, the CDR3 is TGTGCCAGCAGCTTAGGTGTGGGGGCCGGGCAGCCCCAGCATTTT. Its translation: CASSLGVGAGQPQHF.

This chain joins TRBV7-9 and TRBJ2-7; 8 bases map to TRBD1. The CDR3 has 14 residues. Germline CDR1 and CDR2: SEHNR and FQNEAQ (reference sequence). V lost 5 bases and J lost 5; bases outside the gene matches: 8. The CDR3 loop is CASSPGTGGDEQYF. In DNA, the CDR3 is TGTGCCAGCAGCCCCGGGACAGGTGGAGACGAGCAGTACTTC.

The chain links TRBV28 to TRBJ1-5, with D unresolved. V lost 5 bases and J 1 base, leaving 9 bases between the germline ends. This CDR3 has 14 amino acids. CDR1 is MDHEN, CDR2 SYDVKM, per germline. CDR3 nucleotides: TGTGCCAGCAGTAGGGTCGAGAGCAATCAGCCCCAGCATTTT. Translated: CASSRVESNQPQHF.

The chain employs TRBV4-2 and TRBJ2-2, with TRBD2 matching 11 bases. CDR1 is LGHNA and CDR2 is YNFKEQ in the germline V gene. The V segment lost 4 bases and the J segment 8 bases; nucleotides outside the gene matches: 6. This CDR3 is built from 15 residues. CDR3 residues: CASSLTSGGLGELFF. In nucleotides, the CDR3 is TGTGCCAGCAGCCTCACTAGCGGGGGTCTAGGGGAGCTGTTTTTT.

J is TRBJ2-7 and V is TRBV7-9; unclear D gene. Per the germline V gene, CDR1 is SEHNR and CDR2 is FQNEAQ (reference sequence). With 3 bases removed from V and 0 bases from J, the gap between germline ends came to 9 bases. CDR3 size: 14 residues. CDR3 in amino acids: CASSFVMDSYEQYF. CDR3 nucleotides: TGTGCCAGCAGCTTTGTTATGGACTCCTACGAGCAGTACTTC.

The chain is built from TRBV15 and TRBJ1-1, with D maybe TRBD1 (5 bases). Germline V gives CDR1 LNHNV, CDR2 YYDKDF (reference sequence). V was pared by 2 bases and J by 0 bases, with 13 bases between. The CDR3 length is 16 residues. CDR3: CATSRTRGLVNTEAFF. CDR3 coding DNA: TGTGCCACCAGCAGAACACGGGGACTCGTGAACACTGAAGCTTTCTTT.

The chain couples TRBV15 to TRBJ2-1, with 12 bases matching TRBD2. V trimming: 5 bases; J trimming: 5 bases; junction bases outside the gene matches: 10. This CDR3 has 17 residues. Germline loops: CDR1 LNHNV, CDR2 YYDKDF (reference sequence). Here the CDR3 reads CATSRSIPSGGDNEQFF. The CDR3 nucleotides read TGTGCCACCAGCCGAAGCATTCCTAGCGGGGGGGACAATGAGCAGTTCTTC.

The V call is TRBV19, the J call TRBJ2-7; 7 nucleotides align to TRBD1. Germline CDR1 and CDR2: LNHDA and SQIVND (reference sequence). Trimming took 5 bases from V and 1 from J; bases not matched to a gene: 5. The CDR3 extends over 14 amino acids. CDR3 coding DNA: TGTGCCAGTAGTCCCTGGACAGGATCCTACGAGCAGTACTTC. Translated, it gives CASSPWTGSYEQYF.

The genes are TRBV7-2 and TRBJ1-1; no definite D call. V dropped 1 base and J dropped 4 bases, with 13 bases sitting between them. CDR1 SGHTA and CDR2 FQGNSA come from the germline V gene. CDR3 length: 15 amino acids. The CDR3 nucleotides read TGTGCCAGCAGCTTAGATCTCGGAAGTAGCACTGAAGCTTTCTTT. Translation: CASSLDLGSSTEAFF. Variable domain in full (rest from reference TRBV7-2 and TRBJ1-1): GAGVSQSPSNKVTEKGKDVELRCDPISGHTALYWYRQSLGQGLEFLIYFQGNSAPDKSGLPSDRFSAERTGGSVSTLTIQRTQQEDSAVYLCASSLDLGSSTEAFFGQGTRLTVV.

This clone is judged medium-sized. V usage is TRBV9 and J usage is TRBJ2-7; 13 bases are a match to TRBD2. The length of the CDR3 is 17 residues. The V and J ends lost 3 bases and 3 bases, in that order; junction bases with no gene match: 9. Germline V gives CDR1 SGDLS, CDR2 YYNGEE. CDR3 sequence (DNA): TGTGCCAGCAGCGACGGGACTAGCGGGGCAGTGGACTACGAGCAGTACTTC. Translated: CASSDGTSGAVDYEQYF.

V usage is TRBV2 and J usage is TRBJ1-4; TRBD1 matches at 7 bases. With V trimmed by 9 bases and J by 0 bases, 4 bases remained unmatched. Germline V CDR1 and CDR2: SNHLY, FYNNEI. The CDR3 covers 14 residues. This CDR3 is CASRQGSTNEKLFF. The CDR3 DNA sequence: TGTGCCAGTAGACAGGGTTCAACTAATGAAAAACTGTTTTTT.

The chain is built from TRBV18 and TRBJ2-7; possibly TRBD2 for D (6 bases). Per the germline V gene, CDR1 is KGHSH and CDR2 is LQKENI. Deletions cut 2 bases from V and 2 bases from J, with 13 bases between. CDR3 length: 15 residues. This CDR3 reads CASSPETSIAYEQYF. Written as DNA, the CDR3 is TGTGCCAGCTCACCAGAGACTAGTATAGCCTACGAGCAGTACTTC.

J is TRBJ2-7 and V is TRBV7-2; 12 positions agree with TRBD2. The CDR3 is 15 residues long. In germline, CDR1 is SGHTA, CDR2 FQGNSA. J was trimmed by 2 bases and V by 6 bases; bases with no gene match: 5. The CDR3 region is CASRVGLAGTYEQYF. In nucleotides, the CDR3 is TGTGCCAGCAGGGTCGGACTAGCGGGGACCTACGAGCAGTACTTC.

The genes are TRBV28 and TRBJ2-1, with D hard to call. Per germline, CDR1 MDHEN and CDR2 SYDVKM. Trimming cost V 2 bases and J 6 bases, with 8 bases left between them. This CDR3 region has 13 residues. In DNA form, the CDR3 reads TGTGCCAGCAGTTTAAGAGATATCAATGAGCAGTTCTTC. This sequence encodes CASSLRDINEQFF.

The J gene is TRBJ1-2, the V gene TRBV27; tentative D call: TRBD1 (5 bases). With 6 bases removed from V and 2 bases from J, the gap between germline ends came to 10 bases. CDR3 length equals 13 residues. Germline V gives CDR1 MNHEY, CDR2 SMNVEV (reference sequence). CDR3 sequence: CASSAGWNYGYTF. The CDR3 DNA sequence: TGTGCCAGCAGCGCAGGGTGGAACTATGGCTACACCTTC.

In this sample, this clone turned up once. The chain carries TRBV4-3 and TRBJ2-7; 13 bases line up with TRBD2. This CDR3 region has 16 residues. J was trimmed by 6 bases and V by 4 bases; bases with no gene match: 9. The germline CDR1 and CDR2 sequences are LGHNA and YSLEER. In DNA, the CDR3 is TGCGCCAGCAGCCCAATACTAGCGGGAGGGTCTAGCGAGCAGTACTTC. Its translation is CASSPILAGGSSEQYF.